A single sample is the source of the 31 T cell receptor beta chains below, sequenced in a study of blood T cell repertoires in COVID-19. The protocol was immunoSEQ multiplex PCR, while the TCRdb copy is restricted to in-frame clones and leaves out a portion. The table lists approximately 350,000 clones, approximately 88% of them singletons, with less than 3.5% in the top ten. The sequenced material came from peripheral blood. These receptors came from a woman in her 30s with COVID-19, enrolled during active disease.

The chain's CDR3 is CASSTRDSMNTEAFF. CDR3 nucleotide sequence: TGTGCCAGCAGCACGCGGGACAGTATGAACACTGAAGCTTTCTTT. The chain joins TRBV7-9 to TRBJ1-1, with 7 nucleotides matching TRBD1. CDR3 size: 15 residues. V lost 5 bases, J lost 0 bases, and 6 bases stayed unmatched. Germline V CDR1 and CDR2: SEHNR, FQNEAQ (reference sequence).

The CDR3 reads CASSLGTSYNEQFF. The CDR3, as DNA: TGTGCCAGCAGCTTAGGGACTAGCTACAATGAGCAGTTCTTC. The chain carries TRBV7-9 and TRBJ2-1; 7 nucleotides agree with TRBD2. Trimming at V came to 1 base and at J to 3 bases, leaving 0 bases not matched to a gene. The CDR3 covers 14 residues. Per the germline V gene, CDR1 is SEHNR and CDR2 is FQNEAQ (reference sequence).

The chain links TRBV7-2 to TRBJ1-1, with D hard to call. Germline V gene data show CDR1 as SGHTA and CDR2 as FQGNSA. CDR3 length: 15 residues. Trimming removed 1 base from V and 0 bases from J, with 9 bases in between. CDR3 nucleotides: TGTGCCAGCAGCTTAGTATGGCAGATGAACACTGAAGCTTTCTTT. It specifies CASSLVWQMNTEAFF. Full variable domain (outside the CDR3, taken from reference TRBV7-2 and TRBJ1-1): GAGVSQSPSNKVTEKGKDVELRCDPISGHTALYWYRQSLGQGLEFLIYFQGNSAPDKSGLPSDRFSAERTGGSVSTLTIQRTQQEDSAVYLCASSLVWQMNTEAFFGQGTRLTVV.

The J gene is TRBJ1-1, the V gene TRBV28, with D perhaps TRBD1 (6 bases). This CDR3 region has 14 residues. The V gene lost 6 bases and the J gene lost 1 base, with 12 bases spanning the gap. Looked up from germline, CDR1 is MDHEN and CDR2 is SYDVKM. The CDR3 DNA sequence: TGTGCCAGCAGATCGGACAGAGAGAACACTGAAGCTTTCTTT. This encodes CASRSDRENTEAFF.

DNA for the CDR3: TGTGCCAGCAGTTTTGAGAGTCGCAATTCACCCCTCCACTTT. Translation gives CASSFESRNSPLHF. J is TRBJ1-6 and V is TRBV6-5; D is undetermined. The V end lost 4 bases, the J end lost 7 bases, and 11 bases lay between the germline ends. Germline loops: CDR1 MNHEY, CDR2 SVGAGI. The CDR3 totals 14 residues.

J is TRBJ2-3 and V is TRBV10-3; 9 bases are shared with TRBD2. The CDR3 runs to 16 residues. Trimming removed 5 bases from V and 3 bases from J; junction bases left unmatched: 9. Germline V CDR1 and CDR2: ENHRY, SYGVKD. The CDR3 loop reads CAISLLAGIGTDTQYF. DNA of the CDR3: TGTGCCATCAGTCTGCTAGCGGGGATTGGTACAGATACGCAGTATTTT.

The chain carries TRBV5-1 and TRBJ1-1, with a weak D call TRBD1 (5 bases). This CDR3 has 13 residues. V was shortened by 10 bases and J by 4 bases, with 17 bases between the two germline ends. Germline assignment: CDR1 SGHRS and CDR2 YFSETQ. The CDR3 bases are TGCGCCTGTCGGTTTCCCGGGGGCACTGAAGCTTTCTTT. This codes for CACRFPGGTEAFF.

This clone was seen only a few times. Germline is not matched at one junction end, which may reflect a read error. CDR3 loop: CASSPGGAGTDTQYF. The CDR3 coding sequence is TGTGCTAGCAGCCCTGGCGGCGCGGGCACAGATACGCAGTATTTT. The chain recombines TRBV7-7 with TRBJ2-3; no reliable D call. Germline lookup yields CDR1 SSHAT and CDR2 FNYEAQ (reference sequence). This CDR3 comprises 15 residues.

The V call is TRBV5-1, the J call TRBJ1-2, with a weak D call TRBD1 (5 bases). Germline V gene lookup returns CDR1 SGHRS and CDR2 YFSETQ. The CDR3 spans 15 residues. The V end was cut by 3 bases, the J end by 0 bases, with 12 bases between. This CDR3 reads CASSSAGVANYGYTF. Written as DNA, the CDR3 is TGCGCCAGCAGCTCGGCGGGGGTGGCTAACTATGGCTACACCTTC.

The V gene is TRBV20-1, the J gene TRBJ2-3, with 7 bases lining up with TRBD2. J gave up 1 base and V 3 bases, and 4 bases lay outside the gene matches. There are 14 residues in the CDR3. CDR1 is DFQATT, CDR2 SNEGSKA, per germline (reference sequence). The CDR3 protein is CSASSTSGTDTQYF. DNA for the CDR3: TGCAGTGCTAGTTCTACTAGCGGCACAGATACGCAGTATTTT.

The chain has TRBV15 and TRBJ2-5; D remains ambiguous. The CDR3 spans 13 residues. Per germline, CDR1 LNHNV and CDR2 YYDKDF (reference sequence). V lost 1 base and J lost 2, with 5 bases in between. CDR3 protein: CATSRGTQETQYF. CDR3 DNA sequence: TGTGCCACCAGCAGAGGCACTCAAGAGACCCAGTACTTC.

The chain couples TRBV6-5 to TRBJ1-2; 7 nucleotides agree with TRBD1. The CDR3 is made up of 16 amino acids. Germline V lookup: CDR1 MNHEY, CDR2 SVGAGI. The V and J ends lost 4 bases and 3 bases, in that order; junction bases with no gene match: 11. CDR3 residues: CASSSRRGGDHYGYTF. CDR3 in DNA: TGTGCCAGCAGTTCACGCAGAGGGGGCGATCACTATGGCTACACCTTC.

The chain combines TRBV19 with TRBJ2-3; D is undetermined. The CDR3 has 14 amino acids. Germline V gene lookup returns CDR1 LNHDA and CDR2 SQIVND (reference sequence). The V gene lost 3 bases and the J gene lost 1 base, with 8 bases spanning the gap. The CDR3 DNA is TGTGCCAGTAGTATTCTGGCGGGCACAGATACGCAGTATTTT. Its protein product is CASSILAGTDTQYF.

The CDR3 DNA follows: TGTGCCAGCAGTCCCCCTAGCGGGGGCCAAGAGACCCAGTACTTC. It codes for CASSPPSGGQETQYF. The V call is TRBV28, the J call TRBJ2-5, with TRBD2 matching 10 bases. The V gene end was trimmed by 5 bases and the J gene end by 1 base; junction bases not matched to a gene: 4. The CDR3 loop spans 15 amino acids. Germline CDR1 MDHEN, CDR2 SYDVKM. Full variable domain (missing parts from reference TRBV28 and TRBJ2-5): DVKVTQSSRYLVKRTGEKVFLECVQDMDHENMFWYRQDPGLGLRLIYFSYDVKMKEKGDIPEGYSVSREKKERFSLILESASTNQTSMYLCASSPPSGGQETQYFGPGTRLLVL.

The genes are TRBV18 and TRBJ2-3; TRBD1 matches 9 bases. V dropped 3 bases and J dropped 1; count of bases not matched to a gene: 8. This CDR3 spans 17 amino acids. Germline CDR1 and CDR2: KGHSH and LQKENI. The CDR3 region has the DNA TGTGCCAGCTCACCGACCCCGGGACAGGGAGGCACAGATACGCAGTATTTT. Protein: CASSPTPGQGGTDTQYF.

This clone was counted once. The chain employs TRBV2 and TRBJ2-7; D possibly corresponds to TRBD1 (6 bases). The V and J ends lost 8 bases and 2 bases respectively, with 13 bases between them. Germline V gene data show CDR1 as SNHLY and CDR2 as FYNNEI. The CDR3 loop spans 13 amino acids. DNA for the CDR3: TGTGCCAGCCAGGGGAGTTCCCCCTACGAGCAGTACTTC. As protein: CASQGSSPYEQYF.

The chain combines TRBV19 with TRBJ2-2; D is undetermined. Trimming shortened V by 7 bases and J by 7 bases, and 13 bases separated the two germline ends. The CDR3 length is 13 residues. CDR1 LNHDA and CDR2 SQIVND come from the germline V gene (reference sequence). This chain's CDR3 is CASTLMGFGELFF. The CDR3 DNA reads TGTGCCAGTACCTTGATGGGCTTCGGGGAGCTGTTTTTT.

The genes are TRBV6-1 and TRBJ2-5, with D possibly TRBD2 on 6 matching bases. V was cut by 1 base and J by 2 bases, with 14 bases left in between. Germline V gene data show CDR1 as MNHNS and CDR2 as SASEGT. CDR3 length: 16 amino acids. CDR3 DNA sequence: TGTGCCAGCAGTGAAGTGGGTGGGAGCGGGCAAGAGACCCAGTACTTC. Translating it yields CASSEVGGSGQETQYF.

This chain joins TRBV28 and TRBJ1-1; 9 nucleotides line up with TRBD1. The length of the CDR3 is 16 residues. The germline V gene has CDR1 MDHEN and CDR2 SYDVKM. Germline trimming cut 8 bases from V and 0 bases from J; bases unmatched to any gene: 10. The CDR3, as DNA: TGTGCCAGCTACCCGCAGGACAGGGGACTGAACACTGAAGCTTTCTTT. This translates into CASYPQDRGLNTEAFF.

This clone appeared a single time. V is TRBV9 and J is TRBJ1-5; maybe TRBD1 (5 bases). The CDR3 runs to 15 residues. V was clipped by 0 bases and J by 8 bases, with 15 bases between them. Germline CDR1 reads SGDLS; CDR2 reads YYNGEE. The CDR3 spells CASSVGGSLKEPQHF. DNA of the CDR3: TGTGCCAGCAGCGTAGGGGGCAGCCTAAAGGAGCCCCAGCATTTT.

This sequence joins TRBV4-3 and TRBJ2-4, with D unclear. The germline gives CDR1 LGHNA, CDR2 YSLEER. V gave up 0 bases and J gave up 0 bases, with 9 bases separating them. The length of the CDR3 is 16 residues. CDR3 residues: CASSQEVELAKNIQYF. The CDR3 nucleotides read TGCGCCAGCAGCCAAGAAGTCGAGTTAGCCAAAAACATTCAGTACTTC.

The genes are TRBV10-3 and TRBJ1-4; 9 nucleotides line up with TRBD1. The junction had 5 bases not matched to a gene; V was cut back by 0 bases and J by 6 bases. The CDR3 consists of 16 residues. Germline V gives CDR1 ENHRY, CDR2 SYGVKD. The CDR3 sequence: CAISESTGQGYEKLFF. DNA of the CDR3: TGTGCCATCAGTGAGTCGACCGGACAGGGGTATGAAAAACTGTTTTTT.

The chain is built from TRBV7-9 and TRBJ2-1; 11 bases line up with TRBD2. Trimming removed 1 base from V and 7 bases from J; junction bases left unmatched: 6. Germline CDR1 is SEHNR and CDR2 is FQNEAQ (reference sequence). The CDR3 runs 16 residues. This chain's CDR3 is CASSLVVAGGRNEQFF. The CDR3 region has the DNA TGTGCCAGCAGCTTAGTGGTAGCGGGAGGGCGGAATGAGCAGTTCTTC.

The V and J genes are TRBV19 and TRBJ2-5; 7 bases match TRBD1. V shed 7 bases and J 5 bases; nucleotides not matched to a gene: 7. Germline CDR1 reads LNHDA; CDR2 reads SQIVND (reference sequence). This CDR3 is 13 amino acids long. The CDR3 loop is CASKEGARETQYF. As DNA, the CDR3 is TGTGCCAGTAAAGAGGGGGCGAGGGAGACCCAGTACTTC.

The chain recombines TRBV4-2 with TRBJ2-2; 11 positions match TRBD2. The germline CDR1 and CDR2 sequences are LGHNA and YNFKEQ. The CDR3 totals 15 residues. V shed 5 bases and J 6 bases; nucleotides not matched to a gene: 5. The chain's CDR3 is CASSAPGLAAGELFF. In DNA form, the CDR3 reads TGTGCCAGCAGCGCGCCGGGACTAGCGGCCGGGGAGCTGTTTTTT.

The V gene is TRBV7-2, the J gene TRBJ1-1; a weak D match, TRBD1 (5 bases). Germline V gives CDR1 SGHTA, CDR2 FQGNSA. V lost 1 base and J 1 base, leaving 16 bases between the germline ends. There are 17 residues in the CDR3. CDR3 DNA: TGTGCCAGCAGCTTAGGGGGCAGGGCCACCCGGAACACTGAAGCTTTCTTT. This codes for CASSLGGRATRNTEAFF. Supplemented by reference TRBV7-2 and TRBJ1-1, the full variable domain reads GAGVSQSPSNKVTEKGKDVELRCDPISGHTALYWYRQSLGQGLEFLIYFQGNSAPDKSGLPSDRFSAERTGGSVSTLTIQRTQQEDSAVYLCASSLGGRATRNTEAFFGQGTRLTVV.

The chain recombines TRBV11-2 with TRBJ2-1; perhaps TRBD2 as D (7 bases). Germline lookup yields CDR1 SGHAT and CDR2 FQNNGV. V was pared by 7 bases and J by 0 bases, with 25 bases between. This CDR3 has 19 amino acids. The CDR3 is CASNTMRGGSASSYNEQFF. CDR3 DNA sequence: TGTGCCAGCAATACCATGAGGGGGGGGAGCGCAAGCTCCTACAATGAGCAGTTCTTC. Supplemented by reference TRBV11-2 and TRBJ2-1, the full variable domain reads EAGVAQSPRYKIIEKRQSVAFWCNPISGHATLYWYQQILGQGPKLLIQFQNNGVVDDSQLPKDRFSAERLKGVDSTLKIQPAKLEDSAVYLCASNTMRGGSASSYNEQFFGPGTRLTVL.

This chain joins TRBV10-2 and TRBJ1-1; no clear D. Germline-derived CDR1 and CDR2 are WSHSY and SAAADI. V was clipped by 8 bases and J by 0 bases, with 13 bases between them. This CDR3 has 14 amino acids. The CDR3 DNA sequence: TGCGCCAGCCGAGAGGCAGCTCTGAACACTGAAGCTTTCTTT. It codes for CASREAALNTEAFF.

The chain is built from TRBV11-3 and TRBJ1-1; D uncertain. CDR1 is SGHNT, CDR2 YENEEA, per germline. Trimming pared 5 bases from V and 6 bases from J, leaving 13 bases between. This CDR3 spans 13 amino acids. The CDR3 DNA sequence: TGTGCCAGCAGCCCTCGGACGGAGGCTGAAGCTTTCTTT. Its protein product is CASSPRTEAEAFF.

The chain combines TRBV4-3 with TRBJ1-5; the D is unclear. This CDR3 has 13 amino acids. Trimming stripped 4 bases from V and 8 bases from J, with 12 bases between. The germline CDR1 and CDR2 sequences are LGHNA and YSLEER. CDR3 in DNA: TGCGCCAGCAGCCGTGTCGTTTCGGAGCCCCAGCATTTT. Translated: CASSRVVSEPQHF.

This sequence joins TRBV5-4 and TRBJ2-7, with TRBD1 identical over 9 bases. Germline V gives CDR1 SGHNT, CDR2 YYREEE (reference sequence). The CDR3 extends over 16 amino acids. With 3 bases clipped from V and 5 bases from J, the junction kept 12 bases outside the gene matches. The CDR3 loop reads CASSSFPGTGPNEQYF. The CDR3, as DNA: TGTGCCAGCAGCTCTTTCCCCGGGACAGGGCCAAACGAGCAGTACTTC.